The clone carrying this T cell receptor (beta chain) was seen just once. This sample is part of a study of blood T cell repertoires in COVID-19. For the study at large: Some COVID-19 samples were acute and others convalescent; all came from the United States, Italy and Spain.

Clones were read by immunoSEQ multiplex PCR, and TCRdb kept only the in-frame ones, dropping some. This sample has fewer than 150,000 clones; roughly 89% occur once, and the top ten carry roughly 4.3%. Per the germline V gene, CDR1 is KGHDR and CDR2 is SFDVKD. The CDR3 is 15 amino acids. Trimming cost V 6 bases and J 4 bases, with 15 bases left between them. The receptor comes from a woman in her 40s with acute or convalescent COVID-19. V and J are TRBV24-1 and TRBJ2-1; TRBD2 is a possible D gene (5 bases). The source material was peripheral blood. This CDR3 is CATSSQTGDYNEQFF. DNA for the CDR3: TGTGCCACCAGTTCCCAAACCGGGGATTACAATGAGCAGTTCTTC.